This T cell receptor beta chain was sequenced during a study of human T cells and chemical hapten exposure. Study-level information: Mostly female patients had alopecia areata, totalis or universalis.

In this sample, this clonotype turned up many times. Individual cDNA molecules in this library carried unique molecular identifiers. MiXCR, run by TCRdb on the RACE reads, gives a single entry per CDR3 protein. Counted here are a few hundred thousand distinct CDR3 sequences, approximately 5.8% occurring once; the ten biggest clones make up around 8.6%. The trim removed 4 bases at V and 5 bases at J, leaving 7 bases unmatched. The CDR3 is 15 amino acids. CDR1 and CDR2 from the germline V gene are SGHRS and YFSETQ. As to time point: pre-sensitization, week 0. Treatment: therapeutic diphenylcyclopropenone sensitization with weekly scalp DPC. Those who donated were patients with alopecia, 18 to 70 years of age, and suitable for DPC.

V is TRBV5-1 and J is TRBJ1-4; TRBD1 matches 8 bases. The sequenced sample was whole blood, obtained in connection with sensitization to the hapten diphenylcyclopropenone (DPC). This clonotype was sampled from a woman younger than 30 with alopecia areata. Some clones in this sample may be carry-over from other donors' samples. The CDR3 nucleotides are TGCGCCAGCAGCCGCGACGGACAGGGAAATGAAAAACTGTTTTTT. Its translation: CASSRDGQGNEKLFF. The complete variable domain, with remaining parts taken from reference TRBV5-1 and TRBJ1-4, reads KAGVTQTPRYLIKTRGQQVTLSCSPISGHRSVSWYQQTPGQGLQFLFEYFSETQRNKGNFPGRFSGRQFSNSRSEMNVSTLELGDSALYLCASSRDGQGNEKLFFGSGTQLSVL.